What follows is one T cell receptor (beta chain) and its context. This record belongs to a study of T cells after posttransplantation cyclophosphamide. The germline V gene encodes CDR1 SNHLY and CDR2 FYNNEI. Between the trimmed V and J ends, which lost 4 bases and 7 bases, there was a span of 7 bases. The CDR3 runs to 12 residues. Sequenced by immunoSEQ multiplex PCR; TCRdb stores in-frame clones only, minus some. The sample shows some 64,000 clones, roughly 95% of them seen only once. Sequenced input: PBMCs. The sequence derives from a woman aged 25 to 39 in good health and a related stem cell transplant donor. V usage is TRBV2 and J usage is TRBJ2-2; D not resolved. The CDR3 region has the DNA TGTGCCAGCAGTGGGCGGAGCGGGGAGCTGTTTTTT. Translating gives CASSGRSGELFF.